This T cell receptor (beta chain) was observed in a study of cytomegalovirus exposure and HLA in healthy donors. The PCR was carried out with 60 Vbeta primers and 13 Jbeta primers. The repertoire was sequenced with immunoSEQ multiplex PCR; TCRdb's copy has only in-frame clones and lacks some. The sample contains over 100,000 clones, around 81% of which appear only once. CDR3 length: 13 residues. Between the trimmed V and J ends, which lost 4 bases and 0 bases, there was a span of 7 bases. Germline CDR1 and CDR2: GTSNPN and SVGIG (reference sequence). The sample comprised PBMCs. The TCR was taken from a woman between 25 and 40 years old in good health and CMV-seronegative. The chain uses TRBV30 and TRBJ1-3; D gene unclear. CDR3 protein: CAWILSSGNTIYF. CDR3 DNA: TGTGCCTGGATTCTGAGCTCTGGAAACACCATATATTTT. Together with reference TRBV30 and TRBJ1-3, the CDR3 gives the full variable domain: SQTIHQWPATLVQPVGSPLSLECTVEGTSNPNLYWYRQAAGRGLQLLFYSVGIGQISSEVPQNLSASRPQDRQFILSSKKLLLSDSGFYLCAWILSSGNTIYFGEGSWLTVV.